This T cell receptor beta chain was retrieved from a study of blood T cell repertoires in COVID-19. Study details: COVID-19 samples collected from the United States, Italy and Spain covered acute and convalescent phases. The cDNA or gDNA used as material had been derived from T cells, B-cell-depleted T cells, or PBMCs.

Under the authors' procedure: Amplification with reference gene primers provided the estimates of nucleated cell counts. Method: immunoSEQ multiplex PCR; TCRdb's copy keeps in-frame clones and lacks some. Clone size and V and J calls were adopted from that table, with D and trimming inferred from the DNA. This table holds 68,000 or so clones, about 83% found once. This receptor was obtained from a human donor in a cohort sampled during active COVID-19. Input material: peripheral blood.

The CDR3 DNA reads TGTGCCAGCAGCCCCGTTGGCGCTAGAAAGACCCAGTACTTC. Translation: CASSPVGARKTQYF. The chain links TRBV7-2 to TRBJ2-5, with unresolved D. V lost 5 bases and J 6 bases, leaving 16 bases between the germline ends. The CDR3 is made up of 14 amino acids. Germline values: CDR1 SGHTA, CDR2 FQGNSA.